Described below is a single T cell receptor beta chain sequence and its context. The antigen is undetermined. These data come from a study of cytomegalovirus exposure and HLA in healthy donors. Study-level results: CMV antigen specificity was confirmed in vitro for three CMV-associated chains. Reportedly, cytomegalovirus status was diagnosed with high sensitivity and specificity.

Researchers ran the PCR with 60 Vbeta and 13 Jbeta primers. Sequencing used immunoSEQ multiplex PCR; TCRdb keeps in-frame clones, though not all of them. The sample includes fewer than 200,000 clones, about 78% of them seen just once. Sequenced input: PBMCs. The TCR sequence derives from a middle-aged man in good health and CMV-seronegative.

CDR3 coding DNA: TGTGCCAGCAGCTCAGGGACTAGCGGGAGAGAGTCCGAGCAGTACTTC. This sequence encodes CASSSGTSGRESEQYF. This chain joins TRBV7-6 and TRBJ2-7, with TRBD2 identical over 14 bases. The CDR3 is 16 amino acids. From germline, CDR1 is SGHVS and CDR2 FNYEAQ. Germline trimming cut 4 bases from V and 6 bases from J; bases unmatched to any gene: 8.